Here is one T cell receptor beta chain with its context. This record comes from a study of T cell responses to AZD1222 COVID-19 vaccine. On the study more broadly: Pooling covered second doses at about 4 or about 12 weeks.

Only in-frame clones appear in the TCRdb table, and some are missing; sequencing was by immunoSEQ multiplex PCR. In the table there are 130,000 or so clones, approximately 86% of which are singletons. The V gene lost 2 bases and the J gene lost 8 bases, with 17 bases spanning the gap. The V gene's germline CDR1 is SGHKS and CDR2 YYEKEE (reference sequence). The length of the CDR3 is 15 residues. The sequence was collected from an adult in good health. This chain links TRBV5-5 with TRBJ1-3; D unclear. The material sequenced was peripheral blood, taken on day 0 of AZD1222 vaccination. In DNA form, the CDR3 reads TGTGCCAGCAGCTTAGTGGACCCGGAGGGTCACACCATATATTTT. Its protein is CASSLVDPEGHTIYF.